Reported below is one T cell receptor (beta chain). What it binds is not known. Repertoires were generated with immunoSEQ multiplex PCR, while TCRdb's copy carries only in-frame clones and drops some. The table lists under 100,000 clones, around 86% of them singletons. Germline CDR1 reads SQVTM; CDR2 reads ANQGSEA. Trimming took 1 base from V and 5 from J; bases not matched to a gene: 3. The CDR3 runs to 13 residues. This sample stems from a study of T cell responses to AZD1222 COVID-19 vaccine. Study-wide findings and caveats: Sampling captured repertoires only after the peak T cell response. After two AZD1222 doses, spike-specific TCR breadth and depth rose versus day 0. The study found vaccine-associated CD4 TCRs spanning spike, dominant at 160-218 and 743-854. Clonal diversity may have been underestimated in mostly white British donors.

Specimen: peripheral blood, collected on day 0 of AZD1222 vaccination. The chain links TRBV29-1 to TRBJ2-7, with TRBD1 matching 9 bases. This TCR came from an adult in good health. CDR3 sequence: CSVEGTGDNEQYF. The CDR3 region has the DNA TGCAGCGTTGAAGGGACAGGGGACAACGAGCAGTACTTC.